This TCR beta chain was identified during a study of regulatory T cells in long-lasting Graves disease. Germline lookup yields CDR1 SGDLS and CDR2 YYNGEE. The ends were cut back, 3 bases at V and 6 bases at J, with 19 bases in the middle. The CDR3 covers 15 residues. This clonotype occurred many times. Indicated time point: persistent/refractory GD, antithyroid drugs over 5 years with positive TRAb. PBMC-extracted RNA yielded the TCR library. CDR3 regions were amplified by Arm-PCR using iRepertoire HTBI primers to build TCR beta libraries. TCRdb called the multiplex PCR reads again in MiXCR, with one record for every CDR3 protein. The data show some 450,000 distinct CDR3 sequences, with roughly a quarter seen just once and about 26% held by the top ten.

This clonotype was obtained from a female donor with Graves disease. The material sequenced was peripheral blood mononuclear cells (PBMCs), taken when the disease was refractory, from a patient treated with antithyroid drugs. V gene TRBV9 combines with J gene TRBJ2-7, with D maybe TRBD2 (6 bases). This chain's CDR3 is CASSDPGSLICEQYF. CDR3 coding DNA: TGTGCCAGCAGCGACCCCGGGAGTCTCATATGCGAGCAGTACTTC.